This T cell receptor (beta chain) was found in a study of spatial heterogeneity in lung cancer. Study overall: Every unique TCR and UMI combination, on average, appeared more than ten times in raw reads. Regarding the study as a whole: The study found ubiquitous expanded tumor TCRs in blood more at resection than follow-up.

This clonotype was counted ten times or more. The target antigen is unknown. V dropped 2 bases and J dropped 10 bases, with 11 bases sitting between them. The CDR3 is made up of 12 amino acids. Germline V gene lookup returns CDR1 SGHAT and CDR2 FQDESV (reference sequence). Stated time point: sample taken at primary tumor resection. From tumor, nontumor lung or frozen PBMC, whole RNA was taken unsorted for sequencing. More than 70 TRACERx patients with early, untreated non-small cell lung cancer donated samples. On each TCR cDNA molecule, a unique molecular identifier was present. TCRdb analysed the 5' RACE reads with MiXCR anew, one entry per CDR3 protein. The sample includes roughly 25,000 distinct CDR3 sequences, around 13% of them seen just once.

The source material was PBMCs, sampled at surgery. This receptor was identified in a female donor with early-stage non-small cell lung cancer. The chain combines TRBV11-1 with TRBJ1-1; the D gene is possibly TRBD1 (6 bases). CDR3 region: CASSLRHRAAFF. For the CDR3, the DNA is TGTGCCAGCAGCTTAAGGCACAGGGCAGCTTTCTTT. The full variable domain, with the rest looked up from reference TRBV11-1 and TRBJ1-1, is EAEVAQSPRYKITEKSQAVAFWCDPISGHATLYWYRQILGQGPELLVQFQDESVVDDSQLPKDRFSAERLKGVDSTLKIQPAELGDSAMYLCASSLRHRAAFFGQGTRLTVV.